This record concerns one TCR beta chain sequence. The V end lost 3 bases, the J end lost 3 bases, and 15 bases lay between the germline ends. CDR3 size: 15 residues. From germline, CDR1 is SGHRS and CDR2 YFSETQ. These data belong to a study of blood T cell repertoires in COVID-19. As for the study in general: COVID-19 samples, acute and convalescent, were from the United States, Italy and Spain. T cells, B-cell-depleted T cells, or PBMCs provided the cDNA or gDNA that served as material.

The table came from immunoSEQ multiplex PCR; TCRdb's copy has only in-frame clones and leaves some out. The sample consists of 270,000 or so clones, about 90% of them appearing once. This clonotype originated in a woman in her 30s with acute COVID-19. Sequenced: PBMCs or T cells enriched from blood (not recorded which). The V and J genes are TRBV5-1 and TRBJ1-1; D may be TRBD1 (5 bases). The chain's CDR3 is CASSSSGTPDTEAFF. CDR3 nucleotides: TGCGCCAGCAGCTCCTCCGGGACTCCCGACACTGAAGCTTTCTTT.